The 25 T cell receptor beta chains presented below share a single source sample, sequenced in a study of blood T cell repertoires in COVID-19 (dated by TCRdb to the early 2020s). Library construction relied on the immunoSEQ multiplex PCR assay. TCRdb took this table from immuneACCESS and kept in-frame rearrangements with V and J called. Such tables lack part of the clones; where checked against another copy, unresolved V genes explain under half of the gap, and the rest is unexplained. The sample profile shows under 200,000 clones; roughly 90% of them were found once. The ten largest account for approximately 7.6% of the sample. The sequencing sample was made of PBMCs or T cells enriched from blood (not recorded which). These receptors were collected from a woman aged 18 to 35 who had recovered from COVID-19.

The chain links TRBV5-1 to TRBJ2-2; D is ambiguous. V was shortened by 7 bases and J by 4 bases, with 8 bases between the two germline ends. CDR3 length: 12 residues. Per germline, CDR1 SGHRS and CDR2 YFSETQ. CDR3 nucleotide sequence: TGCGCCAGCTGGAGTAGCACCGGGGAGCTGTTTTTT. This sequence encodes CASWSSTGELFF.

This rearrangement joins TRBV2 to TRBJ1-1; the D gene is possibly TRBD1 (5 bases). V dropped 5 bases and J dropped 11 bases, with 15 bases sitting between them. There are 12 residues in the CDR3. Germline-derived CDR1 and CDR2 are SNHLY and FYNNEI. CDR3 nucleotides: TGTGCCAGCAGTCGGGGGAACATGTTTGCTTTCTTT. Protein product: CASSRGNMFAFF.

V is TRBV6-5 and J is TRBJ1-6; D is undetermined. Germline V gene data show CDR1 as MNHEY and CDR2 as SVGAGI. The CDR3 contains 14 residues. V shed 5 bases and J shed 5 bases, with 10 bases lying between them. The CDR3: CASSPRRDNSPLHF. As DNA, the CDR3 is TGTGCCAGCAGTCCCCGACGGGATAATTCACCCCTCCACTTT.

This chain links TRBV6-1 with TRBJ1-3, with D unresolved. The CDR3 covers 13 residues. V was shortened by 2 bases and J by 4 bases, with 6 bases between the two germline ends. The germline gives CDR1 MNHNS, CDR2 SASEGT. CDR3 in DNA: TGTGCCAGCAGTGAACTCCAGGGAAACACCATATATTTT. Translating it yields CASSELQGNTIYF.

The chain couples TRBV3-1 (or the pseudogene TRBV3-2) to TRBJ2-2; D remains unclear. CDR1 is LGHDT and CDR2 is YNNKEL in the germline V gene (reference sequence). CDR3 length: 16 residues. Trimming removed 0 bases from V and 1 base from J, with 9 bases in between. CDR3 residues: CASSQEVLVNTGELFF. In nucleotides, the CDR3 is TGTGCCAGCAGCCAAGAGGTGTTAGTGAACACCGGGGAGCTGTTTTTT.

In this sample, this clone turned up once. The chain combines TRBV29-1 with TRBJ2-1; D possibly corresponds to TRBD1 (6 bases). CDR1 and CDR2 (germline): SQVTM, ANQGSEA. The CDR3 is 13 amino acids. Trimming removed 0 bases from V and 9 bases from J, with 12 bases in between. In nucleotides, the CDR3 is TGCAGCGTTGAAGAGGGGACACCGGGTGAGCAGTTCTTC. Residues: CSVEEGTPGEQFF.

This chain joins TRBV7-9 and TRBJ1-4; TRBD1 might be the D (5 bases). Per germline, CDR1 SEHNR and CDR2 FQNEAQ (reference sequence). The CDR3 is made up of 15 amino acids. V gave up 4 bases and J gave up 5 bases, with 14 bases separating them. CDR3 sequence: CASSSSHRQNEKLFF. In DNA, the CDR3 is TGTGCCAGCAGCTCCTCACACCGACAGAATGAAAAACTGTTTTTT.

The rearrangement joins TRBV9 to TRBJ1-2; possibly TRBD1 for D (5 bases). Germline CDR1 and CDR2: SGDLS and YYNGEE. V dropped 4 bases and J dropped 5 bases, with 15 bases sitting between them. This CDR3 is built from 14 residues. CDR3 residues: CASSPSAGRYGYTF. CDR3 nucleotides: TGTGCCAGCAGCCCTTCGGCAGGGCGATATGGCTACACCTTC.

V gene TRBV4-1 combines with J gene TRBJ1-2, with D uncertain. Trimming stripped 0 bases from V and 6 bases from J, with 11 bases between. This CDR3 contains 14 residues. The germline V gene has CDR1 MGHRA and CDR2 YSYEKL. CDR3 residues: CASSQDPGQDGYTF. CDR3 DNA: TGCGCCAGCAGCCAAGATCCCGGCCAGGATGGCTACACCTTC.

V usage is TRBV11-2 and J usage is TRBJ1-1; 10 nucleotides align to TRBD1. V lost 6 bases, J lost 7 bases, and 8 bases stayed unmatched. The CDR3 is 14 amino acids. The V gene's germline CDR1 is SGHAT and CDR2 FQNNGV. CDR3 in amino acids: CASSGTGVENEAFF. CDR3 in DNA: TGTGCCAGCAGTGGGACAGGGGTGGAAAATGAAGCTTTCTTT.

The chain carries TRBV6-6 and TRBJ1-2; perhaps TRBD1 as D (6 bases). The germline CDR1 and CDR2 sequences are MNHNY and SVGAGI (reference sequence). Trimming shortened V by 10 bases and J by 5 bases, and 17 bases separated the two germline ends. This CDR3 is 13 amino acids long. The CDR3 bases are TGTGCCATACAAAGGACAGTCTCTTATGGCTACACCTTC. Translating gives CAIQRTVSYGYTF.

This chain uses TRBV10-1 with TRBJ1-1; D gene uncertain. Per the germline V gene, CDR1 is WNHNN and CDR2 is SYGVQD (reference sequence). This CDR3 contains 14 residues. The V and J ends lost 3 bases and 3 bases respectively, with 11 bases between them. The CDR3 here is CASSDSTGDTEAFF. CDR3 nucleotide sequence: TGCGCCAGCAGTGATTCTACCGGGGACACTGAAGCTTTCTTT.

V is TRBV24-1 and J is TRBJ1-5; 9 bases line up with TRBD1. Germline CDR1 is KGHDR and CDR2 is SFDVKD. CDR3 length: 14 residues. V shed 6 bases, J shed 5 bases, and the junction held 4 bases outside the gene matches. DNA for the CDR3: TGTGCCACCAGTTCGGGGACAGGGTATCAGCCCCAGCATTTT. Translation gives CATSSGTGYQPQHF.

This chain uses TRBV11-2 with TRBJ2-1, with 9 bases matching TRBD2. The CDR3 runs to 18 residues. The germline CDR1 and CDR2 sequences are SGHAT and FQNNGV. The V and J ends lost 5 bases and 1 base, in that order; junction bases with no gene match: 12. The CDR3 coding sequence is TGTGCCAGCAGCCCGTGGGCTAGCGGGGTTGTATCCTACAATGAGCAGTTCTTC. Amino acid sequence: CASSPWASGVVSYNEQFF.

The chain joins TRBV5-6 to TRBJ1-1; D possibly corresponds to TRBD1 (6 bases). This CDR3 region has 14 residues. The germline V gene encodes CDR1 SGHDT and CDR2 YYEEEE. V lost 4 bases to trimming and J lost 5 bases, with 15 bases between them. The DNA for the CDR3 is TGTGCCAGCAGCCCCACAGGGACGGGGACTGAAGCTTTCTTT. Residues: CASSPTGTGTEAFF.

This chain connects TRBV24-1 to TRBJ1-2, with 7 bases fitting TRBD1. CDR1 is KGHDR, CDR2 SFDVKD, per germline. Germline trimming cut 10 bases from V and 2 bases from J; bases unmatched to any gene: 3. This CDR3 has 12 amino acids. This CDR3 is CATRDSNYGYTF. CDR3 in DNA: TGTGCCACTAGGGACAGCAACTATGGCTACACCTTC.

The table lists this clone with a count of one. The chain joins TRBV5-1 to TRBJ1-2; D call uncertain. The CDR3 covers 16 residues. The germline CDR1 and CDR2 sequences are SGHRS and YFSETQ. V was shortened by 0 bases and J by 0 bases, with 12 bases between the two germline ends. The CDR3 protein is CASSLVSGPTNYGYTF. The CDR3 DNA reads as TGCGCCAGCAGCTTGGTCTCAGGCCCTACTAACTATGGCTACACCTTC.

J is TRBJ2-7 and V is TRBV21-1; the D segment call TRBD1 is taken from the table without a DNA check. TRBV21-1 counts as a pseudogene. The CDR3 runs to 15 residues. The CDR3 DNA reads as TGTGCTCTTCGTGGTGGATGCAAGAGGGGGTACGAGCAGTACTTC. Its protein is CALRGGCKRGYEQYF.

This rearrangement joins TRBV15 to TRBJ1-4, with 8 bases matching TRBD1. This CDR3 spans 16 amino acids. The junction had 14 bases not matched to a gene; V was cut back by 1 base and J by 13 bases. Germline V CDR1 and CDR2: LNHNV, YYDKDF (reference sequence). The DNA for the CDR3 is TGTGCCACCAGCAGAGCCGACCAGGGGGCAGCAAGGTTACTGTTTTTT. It encodes CATSRADQGAARLLFF.

The CDR3 here is CAWNSVFGNTIYF. The CDR3 DNA reads as TGTGCCTGGAATTCAGTATTTGGAAACACCATATATTTT. The chain couples TRBV30 to TRBJ1-3; D uncertain. The CDR3 covers 13 residues. V lost 4 bases and J 3 bases, leaving 10 bases between the germline ends. Germline-derived CDR1 and CDR2 are GTSNPN and SVGIG (reference sequence).

J is TRBJ1-6 and V is TRBV13; D possibly corresponds to TRBD1 (6 bases). With 3 bases removed from V and 5 bases from J, the gap between germline ends came to 14 bases. In germline, CDR1 is PRHDT, CDR2 FYEKMQ (reference sequence). The CDR3 runs to 16 residues. The CDR3 spells CASSFFGQGNNSPLHF. The DNA for the CDR3 is TGTGCCAGCAGCTTTTTCGGGCAGGGGAATAATTCACCCCTCCACTTT.

The CDR3 loop reads CASSYHSASGGEQYF. The CDR3 DNA follows: TGTGCCAGCAGTTATCATTCGGCTAGCGGGGGAGAGCAGTACTTC. This chain uses TRBV6-2 or TRBV6-3 with TRBJ2-7; 10 bases are shared with TRBD2. The CDR3 length is 15 residues. Germline CDR1 and CDR2: MNHEY and SVGEGT. Trimming at V came to 3 bases and at J to 7 bases, leaving 9 bases not matched to a gene.

This clone appeared once. The chain links TRBV28 to TRBJ2-3; 10 bases fit TRBD1. Germline V gives CDR1 MDHEN, CDR2 SYDVKM. CDR3 length equals 14 residues. J was trimmed by 6 bases and V by 5 bases; bases with no gene match: 5. The CDR3 spells CASSHRTGGDTQYF. The CDR3, as DNA: TGTGCCAGCAGTCATCGGACAGGGGGGGATACGCAGTATTTT.

The V call is TRBV28, the J call TRBJ1-3; a weak D match, TRBD1 (6 bases). The V and J ends lost 3 bases and 4 bases respectively, with 13 bases between them. Germline assignment: CDR1 MDHEN and CDR2 SYDVKM. The CDR3 runs to 15 residues. The DNA of the CDR3 is TGTGCCAGCAGTTTCCCAGGGGTCGGCGGAAACACCATATATTTT. Protein sequence: CASSFPGVGGNTIYF.

The chain links TRBV3-1 (or the pseudogene TRBV3-2) to TRBJ1-6; unclear D gene. Germline V gene lookup returns CDR1 LGHDT and CDR2 YNNKEL (reference sequence). V shed 1 base and J shed 12 bases, with 7 bases lying between them. The CDR3 is 12 amino acids. CDR3 sequence: CASSQGEGPLHF. As DNA, the CDR3 is TGTGCCAGCAGCCAAGGAGAGGGACCCCTCCACTTT.